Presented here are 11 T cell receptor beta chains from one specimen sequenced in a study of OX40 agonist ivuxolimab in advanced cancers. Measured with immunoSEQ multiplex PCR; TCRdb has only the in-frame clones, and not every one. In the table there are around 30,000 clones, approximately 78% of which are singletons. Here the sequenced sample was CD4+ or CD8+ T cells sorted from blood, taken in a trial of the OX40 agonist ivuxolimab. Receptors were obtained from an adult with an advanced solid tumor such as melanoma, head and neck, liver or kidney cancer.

The DNA for the CDR3 is TGTGCCAGCAGGCTAGACACTAGCACAGATACGCAGTATTTT. It yields the protein CASRLDTSTDTQYF. The genes are TRBV6-5 and TRBJ2-3; D unclear. CDR1 MNHEY and CDR2 SVGAGI come from the germline V gene. The V and J ends lost 6 bases and 0 bases respectively, with 10 bases between them. The CDR3 sequence is 14 residues long.

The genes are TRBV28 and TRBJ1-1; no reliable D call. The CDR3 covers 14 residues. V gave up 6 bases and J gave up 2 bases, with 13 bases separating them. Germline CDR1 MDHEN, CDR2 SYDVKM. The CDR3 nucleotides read TGTGCCAGCAGGGTAGATGGTGGAAACACTGAAGCTTTCTTT. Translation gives CASRVDGGNTEAFF.

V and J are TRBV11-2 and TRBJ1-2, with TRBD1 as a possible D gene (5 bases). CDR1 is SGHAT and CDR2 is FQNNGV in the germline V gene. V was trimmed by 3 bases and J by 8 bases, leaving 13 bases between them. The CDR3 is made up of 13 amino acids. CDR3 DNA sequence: TGTGCCAGCAGCTTCCGGCAGGGTAGCGGCTACACCTTC. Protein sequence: CASSFRQGSGYTF.

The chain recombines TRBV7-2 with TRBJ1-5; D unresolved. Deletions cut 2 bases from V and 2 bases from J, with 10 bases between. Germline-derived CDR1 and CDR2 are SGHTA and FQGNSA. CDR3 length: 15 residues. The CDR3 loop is CASSLSGLGNQPQHF. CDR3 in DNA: TGTGCCAGCAGCTTAAGTGGGCTGGGCAATCAGCCCCAGCATTTT.

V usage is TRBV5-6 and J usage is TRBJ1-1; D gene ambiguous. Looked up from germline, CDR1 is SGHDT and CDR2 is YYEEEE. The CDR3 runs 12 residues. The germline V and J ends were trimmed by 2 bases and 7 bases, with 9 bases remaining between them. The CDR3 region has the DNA TGTGCCAGCAGCTTCTTGCAGAATGAAGCTTTCTTT. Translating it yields CASSFLQNEAFF.

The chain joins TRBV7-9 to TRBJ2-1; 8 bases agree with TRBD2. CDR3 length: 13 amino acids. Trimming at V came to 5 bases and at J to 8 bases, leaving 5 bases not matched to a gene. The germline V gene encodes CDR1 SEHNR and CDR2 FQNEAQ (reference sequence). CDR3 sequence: CASSQMREDEQFF. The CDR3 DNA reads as TGTGCCAGCAGCCAAATGCGGGAGGATGAGCAGTTCTTC. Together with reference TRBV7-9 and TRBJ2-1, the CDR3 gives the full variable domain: DTGVSQNPRHKITKRGQNVTFRCDPISEHNRLYWYRQTLGQGPEFLTYFQNEAQLEKSRLLSDRFSAERPKGSFSTLEIQRTEQGDSAMYLCASSQMREDEQFFGPGTRLTVL.

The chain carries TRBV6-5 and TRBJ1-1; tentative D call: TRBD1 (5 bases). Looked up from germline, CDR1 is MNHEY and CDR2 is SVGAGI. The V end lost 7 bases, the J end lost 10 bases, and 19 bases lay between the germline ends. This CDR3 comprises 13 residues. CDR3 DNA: TGTGCCAGCAACCCTGGTGGGGGATTAAGAGCTTTCTTT. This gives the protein CASNPGGGLRAFF.

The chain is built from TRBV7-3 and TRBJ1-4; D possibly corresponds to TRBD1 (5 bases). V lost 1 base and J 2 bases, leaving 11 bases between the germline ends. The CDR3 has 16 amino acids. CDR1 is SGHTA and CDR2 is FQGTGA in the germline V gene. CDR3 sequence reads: CASSLMGRATNEKLFF. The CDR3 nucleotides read TGTGCCAGCAGCTTAATGGGCAGGGCGACTAATGAAAAACTGTTTTTT.

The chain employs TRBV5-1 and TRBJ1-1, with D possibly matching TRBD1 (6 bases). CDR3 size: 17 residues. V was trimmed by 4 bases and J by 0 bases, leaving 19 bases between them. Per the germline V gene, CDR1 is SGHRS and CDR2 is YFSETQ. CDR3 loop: CASSPNLLDSLNTEAFF. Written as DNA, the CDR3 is TGCGCCAGCAGCCCAAACCTCTTGGACAGTTTGAACACTGAAGCTTTCTTT.

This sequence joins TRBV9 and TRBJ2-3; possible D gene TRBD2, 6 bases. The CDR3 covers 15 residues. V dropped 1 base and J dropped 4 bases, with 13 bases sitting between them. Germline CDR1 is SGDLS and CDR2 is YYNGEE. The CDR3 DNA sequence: TGTGCCAGCAGCGTACCTGGGGGGACTTCAGATACGCAGTATTTT. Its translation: CASSVPGGTSDTQYF. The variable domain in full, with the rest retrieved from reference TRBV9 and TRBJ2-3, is DSGVTQTPKHLITATGQRVTLRCSPRSGDLSVYWYQQSLDQGLQFLIQYYNGEERAKGNILERFSAQQFPDLHSELNLSSLELGDSALYFCASSVPGGTSDTQYFGPGTRLTVL.

The CDR3: CASSLGGPPRDEQYF. The CDR3 coding sequence is TGCGCCAGCAGCTTGGGTGGACCACCCCGAGACGAGCAGTACTTC. The chain couples TRBV5-1 to TRBJ2-7; the D is unclear. The V gene lost 0 bases and the J gene lost 5 bases, with 15 bases spanning the gap. This CDR3 region has 15 residues. Germline CDR1 is SGHRS and CDR2 is YFSETQ.